Presented here are 26 T cell receptor beta chains from one specimen sequenced in a study of blood T cell repertoires in COVID-19 (dated by TCRdb to the early 2020s). The library was produced with the immunoSEQ multiplex PCR assay. This immuneACCESS table, as held by TCRdb, lists in-frame sequences with V and J called but not all clones. Of the missing ones, under half trace to an unresolved V gene in checked studies; the others have no known cause. The sample table holds roughly 100,000 clones, of which 70% to 85% were seen once. The top ten clones comprise around 9.3% of the sample. The sequencing sample was made of peripheral blood. The receptor set was obtained from a man between 65 and 79 years old with acute or convalescent COVID-19.

The chain recombines TRBV7-2 with TRBJ2-2; D is ambiguous. The V gene's germline CDR1 is SGHTA and CDR2 FQGNSA. With 1 base removed from V and 7 bases from J, the gap between germline ends came to 16 bases. The CDR3 covers 16 residues. Here the CDR3 reads CASSLEALRKVGELFF. CDR3 DNA sequence: TGTGCCAGCAGCTTAGAAGCCTTGCGAAAAGTCGGGGAGCTGTTTTTT.

This chain uses TRBV6-4 with TRBJ1-1; 8 bases agree with TRBD1. Germline lookup yields CDR1 MRHNA and CDR2 SNTAGT. Trimming cost V 6 bases and J 5 bases; bases outside gene matches: 11. The CDR3 contains 15 residues. The CDR3 region has the DNA TGTGCCAGCAGGTTTGAGACAGGGGTTGGGACTGAAGCTTTCTTT. This encodes CASRFETGVGTEAFF.

V gene TRBV2 combines with J gene TRBJ1-1; D is possibly TRBD1 (6 bases). Trimming stripped 6 bases from V and 1 base from J, with 12 bases between. Per the germline V gene, CDR1 is SNHLY and CDR2 is FYNNEI. This CDR3 comprises 14 residues. CDR3 loop: CASSSGAANTEAFF. CDR3 coding DNA: TGTGCCAGCAGCTCAGGGGCGGCGAACACTGAAGCTTTCTTT.

The rearrangement links TRBV28 to TRBJ2-5; D is uncertain. V was trimmed by 1 base and J by 2 bases, leaving 8 bases between them. This CDR3 comprises 14 residues. From germline, CDR1 is MDHEN and CDR2 SYDVKM. As DNA, the CDR3 is TGTGCCAGCAGTTTATATCTAAGACAAGAGACCCAGTACTTC. Protein sequence: CASSLYLRQETQYF.

V and J are TRBV6-1 and TRBJ1-2; D remains unclear. With 1 base removed from V and 5 bases from J, the gap between germline ends came to 8 bases. The CDR3 has 13 amino acids. CDR1 is MNHNS, CDR2 SASEGT, per germline. In DNA, the CDR3 is TGTGCCAGCAGTGAAGGTCGGGGATATGGCTACACCTTC. It specifies CASSEGRGYGYTF.

The rearrangement links TRBV19 to TRBJ1-3, with a weak D call TRBD1 (6 bases). The germline V gene encodes CDR1 LNHDA and CDR2 SQIVND (reference sequence). V was pared by 4 bases and J by 5 bases, with 15 bases between. The CDR3 loop spans 15 amino acids. The CDR3 region is CASSRQVQGRNTIYF. For the CDR3, the DNA is TGTGCCAGTAGTAGACAGGTGCAGGGAAGAAACACCATATATTTT.

This clone was seen once. The genes are TRBV15 and TRBJ2-7; D might be TRBD1 (5 bases). V was pared by 6 bases and J by 3 bases, with 15 bases between. The CDR3 is made up of 14 amino acids. Germline V lookup: CDR1 LNHNV, CDR2 YYDKDF (reference sequence). CDR3 in amino acids: CATSIQGWNYEQYF. In DNA, the CDR3 is TGTGCCACCAGTATCCAGGGTTGGAACTACGAGCAGTACTTC.

V is TRBV4-2 and J is TRBJ1-6; TRBD1 matches 9 bases. This CDR3 has 16 amino acids. Looked up from germline, CDR1 is LGHNA and CDR2 is YNFKEQ. V trimming: 0 bases; J trimming: 4 bases; junction bases outside the gene matches: 1. DNA for the CDR3: TGTGCCAGCAGCCAAGATGGGACAGGGTATAATTCACCCCTCCACTTT. The encoded protein is CASSQDGTGYNSPLHF.

Here the CDR3 DNA reads TGTGCCAGCTCACAAACAGAGATCGCGAACACCGGGGAGCTGTTTTTT. As protein: CASSQTEIANTGELFF. The rearrangement uses TRBV18 and TRBJ2-2; no clear D gene. V dropped 4 bases and J dropped 0 bases, with 12 bases sitting between them. Germline CDR1 and CDR2: KGHSH and LQKENI. CDR3 length equals 16 residues.

This chain links TRBV5-1 with TRBJ2-1; maybe TRBD2 (6 bases). Trimming removed 2 bases at V and 8 bases at J, with 17 bases between. The CDR3 length is 15 residues. The germline V gene encodes CDR1 SGHRS and CDR2 YFSETQ. CDR3 sequence reads: CASSFGGPGLYEQFF. The CDR3 DNA sequence: TGCGCCAGCAGCTTCGGGGGTCCCGGTCTCTATGAGCAGTTCTTC.

The rearrangement joins TRBV24-1 to TRBJ2-5, with 10 bases identical to TRBD2. Germline loops: CDR1 KGHDR, CDR2 SFDVKD. After removal of 9 bases from V and 5 bases from J, the junction contained 8 bases not matched to a gene. The CDR3 is made up of 14 amino acids. The CDR3 spells CATRSSGRMETQYF. In nucleotides, the CDR3 is TGTGCCACCCGTTCTAGCGGGAGAATGGAGACCCAGTACTTC.

The V call is TRBV5-4, the J call TRBJ1-2; the D gene is possibly TRBD1 (6 bases). This CDR3 comprises 15 residues. CDR1 is SGHNT and CDR2 is YYREEE in the germline V gene (reference sequence). Trimming pared 4 bases from V and 0 bases from J, leaving 13 bases between. The CDR3 sequence: CASSHQGHSNYGYTF. The CDR3, as DNA: TGTGCCAGCAGCCACCAGGGGCATTCTAACTATGGCTACACCTTC.

Written as DNA, the CDR3 is TGTGCCAGCAGCTTGCAGGGTAAAGTCGATTCACCCCTCCACTTT. This sequence encodes CASSLQGKVDSPLHF. This chain uses TRBV5-4 with TRBJ1-6, with D possibly TRBD1 on 5 matching bases. CDR3 length: 15 residues. In germline, CDR1 is SGHNT, CDR2 YYREEE (reference sequence). Trimming shortened V by 1 base and J by 8 bases, and 13 bases separated the two germline ends.

The chain combines TRBV19 with TRBJ1-4; 9 positions agree with TRBD1. After removal of 3 bases from V and 8 bases from J, the junction contained 4 bases not matched to a gene. CDR3 length: 14 residues. Germline CDR1 is LNHDA and CDR2 is SQIVND (reference sequence). In DNA, the CDR3 is TGTGCCAGTAGTATCGGGACAGGGCGGGAAAAACTGTTTTTT. Protein: CASSIGTGREKLFF.

This sequence joins TRBV25-1 and TRBJ1-5; TRBD1 is a possible D gene (6 bases). The V end lost 6 bases, the J end lost 5 bases, and 14 bases lay between the germline ends. Germline loops: CDR1 MGHDK, CDR2 SYGVNS. This CDR3 contains 14 residues. The CDR3 reads CASSGGQFYQPQHF. In DNA form, the CDR3 reads TGTGCCAGCAGCGGAGGACAGTTCTATCAGCCCCAGCATTTT.

The chain has TRBV5-4 and TRBJ1-4; D might be TRBD1 (6 bases). The CDR3 is 15 amino acids. The germline V gene encodes CDR1 SGHNT and CDR2 YYREEE (reference sequence). Trimming cost V 0 bases and J 3 bases, with 9 bases left between them. CDR3 sequence: CASSLEGGANEKLFF. The CDR3 coding sequence is TGTGCCAGCAGCTTGGAAGGGGGTGCTAATGAAAAACTGTTTTTT.

The chain links TRBV5-4 to TRBJ1-3, with D perhaps matching TRBD1 (5 bases). The germline CDR1 and CDR2 sequences are SGHNT and YYREEE (reference sequence). The CDR3 sequence is 14 residues long. With 1 base removed from V and 0 bases from J, the gap between germline ends came to 5 bases. The CDR3 protein is CASSLRGSGNTIYF. In DNA form, the CDR3 reads TGTGCCAGCAGCTTGAGGGGCTCTGGAAACACCATATATTTT.

This clone occurred once. The CDR3 nucleotides are TGTGCCAGCAGCTTGGTTGGGACAGGCAAAACCGCTAACTATGGCTACACCTTC. Encoded protein: CASSLVGTGKTANYGYTF. The chain couples TRBV5-4 to TRBJ1-2; 8 nucleotides match TRBD1. CDR1 and CDR2 (germline): SGHNT, YYREEE (reference sequence). The CDR3 has 18 amino acids. V was pared by 0 bases and J by 0 bases, with 10 bases of the junction left unmatched.

This clone was seen only a few times. The chain is built from TRBV12-3 or TRBV12-4 and TRBJ2-1; D unclear. The CDR3 extends over 11 amino acids. Trimming removed 6 bases at V and 9 bases at J, with 9 bases between. The CDR3 sequence is CASSTTPEQFF. The CDR3 DNA is TGTGCCAGCAGCACAACCCCTGAGCAGTTCTTC.

Points on this clone: Relative to the germline gene, one junction end is altered; a read error may explain this. The CDR3 DNA follows: TGCGCCAGCAGCCAAAATACCGGGACACCTGGAGGTTGGAGATTT. Its translation: CASSQNTGTPGGWRF. The chain links TRBV4-1 to TRBJ2-2; D is possibly TRBD1 (6 bases). Germline loops: CDR1 MGHRA, CDR2 YSYEKL. This CDR3 has 15 amino acids.

V is TRBV15 and J is TRBJ1-1; possibly TRBD1 for D (5 bases). Per germline, CDR1 LNHNV and CDR2 YYDKDF (reference sequence). The length of the CDR3 is 14 residues. Trimming pared 0 bases from V and 4 bases from J, leaving 9 bases between. In nucleotides, the CDR3 is TGTGCCACCAGCAGAGATCCGGGGGGCACTGAAGCTTTCTTT. It specifies CATSRDPGGTEAFF.

This clone was detected once. V usage is TRBV2 and J usage is TRBJ1-6; weak D call: TRBD1 (5 bases). The germline V and J ends were trimmed by 6 bases and 6 bases, with 12 bases remaining between them. Germline assignment: CDR1 SNHLY and CDR2 FYNNEI. The CDR3 has 14 amino acids. Here the CDR3 reads CASRSFQGNSPLHF. In DNA, the CDR3 is TGTGCCAGCAGATCGTTTCAGGGTAATTCACCCCTCCACTTT.

V gene TRBV18 combines with J gene TRBJ2-7, with 11 bases lining up with TRBD1. Germline values: CDR1 KGHSH, CDR2 LQKENI. The CDR3 is 17 residues long. Unmatched junction bases numbered 9, after V lost 4 bases and J lost 1 base. The CDR3 region has the DNA TGTGCCAGCTCACAGGGGACAGGGGGAAGCGGGTCCTACGAGCAGTACTTC. Translated, it gives CASSQGTGGSGSYEQYF. The full variable domain, with the rest looked up from reference TRBV18 and TRBJ2-7, is NAGVMQNPRHLVRRRGQEARLRCSPMKGHSHVYWYRQLPEEGLKFMVYLQKENIIDESGMPKERFSAEFPKEGPSILRIQQVVRGDSAAYFCASSQGTGGSGSYEQYFGPGTRLTVT.

The genes are TRBV6-6 and TRBJ2-1, with TRBD2 identical over 12 bases. V lost 8 bases, J lost 5 bases, and 10 bases stayed unmatched. Germline CDR1 MNHNY, CDR2 SVGAGI (reference sequence). This CDR3 is built from 16 residues. CDR3 in DNA: TGTGCCAGCCTTCCCCGGACTAGCGGGATCGACAATGAGCAGTTCTTC. It encodes CASLPRTSGIDNEQFF.

V gene TRBV5-1 combines with J gene TRBJ2-3; TRBD1 might be the D (6 bases). The CDR3 has 15 amino acids. The V gene lost 5 bases and the J gene lost 1 base, with 14 bases spanning the gap. Germline lookup yields CDR1 SGHRS and CDR2 YFSETQ. The CDR3 DNA follows: TGCGCCAGCAGATCCTGGGGGCTGGGCACAGATACGCAGTATTTT. This gives the protein CASRSWGLGTDTQYF.

The chain couples TRBV18 to TRBJ1-1; no reliable D call. The germline gives CDR1 KGHSH, CDR2 LQKENI. The CDR3 length is 15 residues. The V gene lost 6 bases and the J gene lost 1 base, with 15 bases spanning the gap. In nucleotides, the CDR3 is TGTGCCAGCTCGCGTACCGGAGGTCAGAACACTGAAGCTTTCTTT. Protein: CASSRTGGQNTEAFF.